This TCR beta chain was found in a study of blood T cell repertoires in COVID-19. Background on the study: PBMCs, B-cell-depleted T cells, or T cells provided the cDNA or gDNA that made up the material.

This table comes from immunoSEQ multiplex PCR, and its TCRdb copy is limited to in-frame clones, with some not included. This sample yields around 15,000 clones, of which around 81% are seen a single time; roughly 9.1% belongs to the top ten. The CDR3 is 15 amino acids. Germline CDR1 reads MDHEN; CDR2 reads SYDVKM. The junction had 7 bases not matched to a gene; V was cut back by 2 bases and J by 4 bases. This clonotype originated in a human donor in a cohort sampled during active COVID-19. The rearrangement uses TRBV28 and TRBJ1-2, with TRBD1 matching 7 bases. The source material was peripheral blood. CDR3 region: CASSLGGQSTYGYTF. The CDR3 DNA reads TGTGCCAGCAGTTTAGGGGGACAGAGTACCTATGGCTACACCTTC.